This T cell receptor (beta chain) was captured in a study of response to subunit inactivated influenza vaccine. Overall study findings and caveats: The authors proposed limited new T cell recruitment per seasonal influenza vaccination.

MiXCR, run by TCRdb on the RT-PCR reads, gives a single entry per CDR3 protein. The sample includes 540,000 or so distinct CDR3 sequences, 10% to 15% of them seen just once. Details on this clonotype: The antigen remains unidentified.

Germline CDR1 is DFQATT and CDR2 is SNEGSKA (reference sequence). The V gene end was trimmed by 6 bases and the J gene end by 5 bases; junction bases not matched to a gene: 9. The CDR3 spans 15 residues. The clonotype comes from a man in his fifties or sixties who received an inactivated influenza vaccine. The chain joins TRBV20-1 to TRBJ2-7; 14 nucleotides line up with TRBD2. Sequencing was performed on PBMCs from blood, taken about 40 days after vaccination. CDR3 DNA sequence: TGCAGTGCCAACGCCGGGACTAGCGGGAGCAACGAGCAGTACTTC. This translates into CSANAGTSGSNEQYF.